This T cell receptor beta chain was identified during a study of cytomegalovirus exposure and HLA in healthy donors. Regarding this clone: Its antigen is still unknown.

The PCR had 60 Vbeta and 13 Jbeta primers. Sequenced by immunoSEQ multiplex PCR; TCRdb stores in-frame clones only, minus some. The data show 150,000 to 200,000 clones, around 85% seen once. Whole-study results and caveats: The study flagged fewer than 200 TCR beta chains as cytomegalovirus-associated.

CDR3 length: 11 residues. The germline gives CDR1 DFQATT, CDR2 SNEGSKA (reference sequence). V lost 2 bases to trimming and J lost 4 bases, with 6 bases between them. This chain connects TRBV20-1 to TRBJ2-7; D not resolved. The source is a male donor in good health and CMV-seronegative. The sample consisted of PBMCs. CDR3: CSARTSYEQYF. The CDR3 DNA reads as TGCAGTGCTAGAACCAGTTACGAGCAGTACTTC.